This TCR beta chain was sequenced in a study of blood T cell repertoires in COVID-19. Study in general: Nucleic acid was either cDNA or gDNA, and it came from T cells, B-cell-depleted T cells, or PBMCs.

In the original workflow: The assay estimated nucleated cells by amplifying reference gene primers. Repertoires were generated with immunoSEQ multiplex PCR, while TCRdb's copy carries only in-frame clones and drops some. V and J calls plus clone size are reproduced from that table; the DNA served to infer D and trimming. The data show about 140,000 clones, with approximately 88% seen just once and over 5% held by the top ten. This clone was counted between two and nine times. Participants spanned ages 18 to 89 years and resided in roughly 22 US areas. It was within 2 weeks before study entry that exposed participants met a COVID-19 case. The ends were cut back, 4 bases at V and 4 bases at J, with 13 bases in the middle. The CDR3 runs 14 residues. Germline V CDR1 and CDR2: WNHNN, SYGVQD (reference sequence).

The sample taken for sequencing was PBMCs or T cells enriched from blood (not recorded which). The origin of this receptor is a man in his 70s who had been exposed to COVID-19. This chain uses TRBV10-1 with TRBJ1-2, with TRBD1 as a possible D gene (5 bases). The CDR3 protein is CASSGGRAGYGYTF. The CDR3 nucleotides are TGCGCCAGCAGTGGAGGCAGGGCAGGCTATGGCTACACCTTC.